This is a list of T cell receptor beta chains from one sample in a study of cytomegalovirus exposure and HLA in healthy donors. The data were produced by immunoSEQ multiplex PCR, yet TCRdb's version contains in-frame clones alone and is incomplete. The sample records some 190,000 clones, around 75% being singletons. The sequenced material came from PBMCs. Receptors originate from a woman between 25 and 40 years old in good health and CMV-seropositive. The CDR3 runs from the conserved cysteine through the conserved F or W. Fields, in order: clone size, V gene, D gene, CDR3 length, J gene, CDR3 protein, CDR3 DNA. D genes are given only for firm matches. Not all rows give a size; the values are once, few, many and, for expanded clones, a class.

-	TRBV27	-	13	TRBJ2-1	CASGLGMGIEQFF	TGTGCCAGCGGACTCGGGATGGGCATCGAGCAGTTCTTC
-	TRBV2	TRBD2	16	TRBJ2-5	CASSELKAGLKETQYF	TGTGCCAGCAGTGAACTCAAAGCGGGACTTAAAGAGACCCAGTACTTC
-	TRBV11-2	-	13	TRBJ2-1	CASSLVVVDEQFF	TGTGCCAGCAGCTTAGTTGTAGTTGATGAGCAGTTCTTC
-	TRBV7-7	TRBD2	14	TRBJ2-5	CASSLGGSLETQYF	TGTGCTAGCAGCTTGGGCGGGAGTCTCGAGACCCAGTACTTC
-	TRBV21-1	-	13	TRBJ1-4	CASSKKLNEKLFF	TGTGCCAGCAGCAAGAAGCTCAATGAAAAACTGTTTTTT
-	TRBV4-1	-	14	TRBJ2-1	CASSQGDSYNGQFF	TGCGCCAGCAGCCAAGGAGACTCCTACAATGGGCAGTTCTTC
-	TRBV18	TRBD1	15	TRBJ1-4	CASSITGAPNEKLFF	TGTGCCAGCTCAATTACAGGGGCTCCCAATGAAAAACTGTTTTTT
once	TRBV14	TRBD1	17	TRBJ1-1	CASSQGWTGDMNTEAFF	TGTGCCAGCAGCCAGGGTTGGACAGGGGACATGAACACTGAAGCTTTCTTT
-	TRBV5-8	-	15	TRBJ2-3	CASSLGTSGGDTQYF	TGTGCCAGCAGCCTAGGGACTTCCGGGGGAGATACGCAGTATTTT
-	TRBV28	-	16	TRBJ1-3	CASSSFPTGDGNTIYF	TGTGCCAGCAGTTCATTTCCCACAGGAGACGGAAACACCATATATTTT
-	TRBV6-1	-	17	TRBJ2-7	CASSALATTLSSYEQYF	TGTGCCAGCAGTGCCCTAGCGACCACCTTAAGCTCCTACGAGCAGTACTTC
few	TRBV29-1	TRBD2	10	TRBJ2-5	CSGGGEVQYF	TGCAGCGGCGGGGGGGAGGTCCAGTACTTC
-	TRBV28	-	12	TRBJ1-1	CASSLGQTEAFF	TGTGCCAGCAGCCTTGGACAGACTGAAGCTTTCTTT
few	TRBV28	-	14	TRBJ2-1	CASSSTGSYNEQFF	TGTGCCAGCAGTTCAACAGGTTCCTACAATGAGCAGTTCTTC
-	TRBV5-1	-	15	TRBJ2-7	CASSLVVGGTREQYF	TGCGCCAGCAGCTTGGTCGTGGGAGGTACGAGGGAGCAGTACTTC
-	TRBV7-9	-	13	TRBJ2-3	CASSFPGADTQYF	TGTGCCAGCAGCTTTCCGGGGGCAGATACGCAGTATTTT
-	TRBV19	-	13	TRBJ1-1	CASIATGRTEAFF	TGTGCCAGTATCGCAACAGGGAGAACTGAAGCTTTCTTT
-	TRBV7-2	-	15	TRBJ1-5	CASSRARISNQPQHF	TGTGCCAGCAGCCGAGCCCGCATCAGCAATCAGCCCCAGCATTTT
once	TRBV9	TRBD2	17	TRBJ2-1	CASSQGEGLAGNNEQFF	TGTGCCAGCAGTCAGGGGGAAGGACTAGCGGGGAACAATGAGCAGTTCTTC
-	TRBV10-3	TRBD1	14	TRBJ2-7	CAISTGGDSYEQYF	TGTGCCATCAGTACAGGGGGCGACTCCTACGAGCAGTACTTC
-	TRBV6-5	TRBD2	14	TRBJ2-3	CASTPGLASDTQYF	TGTGCCAGTACACCCGGACTAGCATCGGATACGCAGTATTTT
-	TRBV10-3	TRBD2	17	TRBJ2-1	CAISETRGTSGINEQFF	TGTGCCATCAGTGAGACCAGGGGGACTAGCGGGATTAATGAGCAGTTCTTC